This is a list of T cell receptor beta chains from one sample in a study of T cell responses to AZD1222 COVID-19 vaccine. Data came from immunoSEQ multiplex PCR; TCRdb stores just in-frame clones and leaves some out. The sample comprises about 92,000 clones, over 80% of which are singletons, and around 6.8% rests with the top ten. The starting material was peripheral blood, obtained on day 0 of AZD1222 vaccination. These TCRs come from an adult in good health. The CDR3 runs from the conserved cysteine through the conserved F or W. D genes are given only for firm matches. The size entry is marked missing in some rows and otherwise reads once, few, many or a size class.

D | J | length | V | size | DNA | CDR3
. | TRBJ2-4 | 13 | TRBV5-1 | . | TGCGCCAGCACCAAGGGGGGGGAAAACATTCAGTACTTC | CASTKGGENIQYF
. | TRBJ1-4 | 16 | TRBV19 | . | TGTGCCAGTAGTATCCCCCGGGCAGCGGCGGATGAAAAACTGTTTTTT | CASSIPRAAADEKLFF
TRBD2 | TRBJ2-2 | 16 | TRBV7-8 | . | TGTGCCAGCAGCCGCCGACTAGCGGGGAACACCGGGGAGCTGTTTTTT | CASSRRLAGNTGELFF
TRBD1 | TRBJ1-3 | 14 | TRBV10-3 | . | TGTGCCATCAGGCCGGACAGGGGGGCAAACACCATATATTTT | CAIRPDRGANTIYF
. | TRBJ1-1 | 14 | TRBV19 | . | TGTGCCAGTAGTATCACAGGGTTGAACACTGAAGCTTTCTTT | CASSITGLNTEAFF
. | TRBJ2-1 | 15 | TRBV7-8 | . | TGTGCCAGCAGCGTAACTTCTAGCTCCCACAATGAGCAGTTCTTC | CASSVTSSSHNEQFF
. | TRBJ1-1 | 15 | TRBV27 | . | TGTGCCAGCAGTTTGACGGGGTCGGTGAACACTGAAGCTTTCTTT | CASSLTGSVNTEAFF
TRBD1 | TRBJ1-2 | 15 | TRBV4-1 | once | TGCGCCAGCTCGCCACTACAGGGGCCCATCTATGGCTACACCTTC | CASSPLQGPIYGYTF
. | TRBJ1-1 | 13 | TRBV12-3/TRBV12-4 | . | TGTGCCAGCAGTTTGAAGCCTTACACTGAAGCTTTCTTT | CASSLKPYTEAFF
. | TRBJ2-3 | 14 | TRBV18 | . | TGTGCCAGCTCACCCCCGGGTCTGCCAGATACGCAGTATTTT | CASSPPGLPDTQYF
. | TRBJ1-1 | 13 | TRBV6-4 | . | TGTGCCAGCAGTTTCGACAGAAACACTGAAGCTTTCTTT | CASSFDRNTEAFF
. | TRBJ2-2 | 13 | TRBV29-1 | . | TGCAGCTTCTGGTTGAGGAACACCGGGGAGCTGTTTTTT | CSFWLRNTGELFF
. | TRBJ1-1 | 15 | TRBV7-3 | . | TGTGCCAGCAGCTTAACGTCTGGGATGAACACTGAAGCTTTCTTT | CASSLTSGMNTEAFF
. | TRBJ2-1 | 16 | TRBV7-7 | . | TGTGCTAGCAGCATGAATGTGGGGTCTACCTACAATGAGCAGTTCTTC | CASSMNVGSTYNEQFF
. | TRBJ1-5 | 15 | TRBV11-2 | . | TGTGCCAGCAGCTTAGCTTACAGGCCAGGTCAGCCCCAGCATTTT | CASSLAYRPGQPQHF
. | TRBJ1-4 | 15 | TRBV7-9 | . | TGTGCCAGCAGCTTAGCGCAAGGGGGAGGAGAAAAACTGTTTTTT | CASSLAQGGGEKLFF
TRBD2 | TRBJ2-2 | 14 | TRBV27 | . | TGTGCCAGCAGTTCCTCCAGGGAGGGCGGGGAGCTGTTTTTT | CASSSSREGGELFF
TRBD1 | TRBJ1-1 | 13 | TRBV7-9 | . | TGTGCCAGCAGCCGACAGGGGGGCACTGAAGCTTTCTTT | CASSRQGGTEAFF
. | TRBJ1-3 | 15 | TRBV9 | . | TGTGCCAGCAGCGGCCACGGGATCTCTGGAAACACCATATATTTT | CASSGHGISGNTIYF